The 13 T cell receptor beta chains below all came from one sample that was sequenced in a study of identifying expanded T cells in peripheral blood. The data were produced by immunoSEQ multiplex PCR, yet TCRdb's version contains in-frame clones alone and is incomplete. The data contain more than 45,000 clones, roughly 87% of them singletons. The material sequenced was blood. Receptors originate from a person between 18 and 75 years old in good health.

J is TRBJ2-7 and V is TRBV5-1; D unresolved. The CDR3 has 15 amino acids. V dropped 0 bases and J dropped 1 base, with 11 bases sitting between them. Germline assignment: CDR1 SGHRS and CDR2 YFSETQ. This CDR3 is CASSLGSRVSYEQYF. CDR3 nucleotide sequence: TGCGCCAGCAGCTTGGGGAGTCGGGTATCCTACGAGCAGTACTTC.

The rearrangement links TRBV7-6 to TRBJ1-4, with no clear D. The CDR3 is 15 residues long. In germline, CDR1 is SGHVS, CDR2 FNYEAQ. Trimming shortened V by 5 bases and J by 7 bases, and 17 bases separated the two germline ends. CDR3 sequence: CASSRRVRTAEKLFF. CDR3 nucleotide sequence: TGTGCCAGCAGCCGTAGGGTCCGGACCGCTGAAAAACTGTTTTTT.

A remark on this clone: Other nucleotide sequences from this sample produce the same CDR3. The J gene is TRBJ2-7, the V gene TRBV6-5; TRBD2 aligns across 13 bases. CDR1 and CDR2 (germline): MNHEY, SVGAGI. V dropped 0 bases and J dropped 4; count of bases not matched to a gene: 0. The CDR3 has 15 amino acids. CDR3 region: CASSYSGLAGYEQYF. CDR3 nucleotide sequence: TGTGCCAGCAGTTACTCGGGACTAGCGGGGTACGAGCAGTACTTC.

The V gene is TRBV18, the J gene TRBJ2-5; D may be TRBD2 (7 bases). CDR3 length equals 15 residues. Trimming took 4 bases from V and 2 from J, leaving 14 bases between them. Per the germline V gene, CDR1 is KGHSH and CDR2 is LQKENI. CDR3 bases: TGTGCCAGCTCACAAGGGGGGGCTCGACAAGAGACCCAGTACTTC. Translating gives CASSQGGARQETQYF.

This clone was recorded a few times. The V gene is TRBV5-1, the J gene TRBJ1-4; 8 bases match TRBD1. Germline V gene data show CDR1 as SGHRS and CDR2 as YFSETQ. V was pared by 0 bases and J by 7 bases, with 5 bases of the junction left unmatched. The CDR3 covers 15 residues. The CDR3 sequence is CASSLGTGTSEKLFF. The CDR3 DNA follows: TGCGCCAGCAGCTTGGGGACAGGGACGAGTGAAAAACTGTTTTTT.

The chain is built from TRBV7-8 and TRBJ2-5, with 10 bases aligning to TRBD2. The trim removed 5 bases at V and 5 bases at J, leaving 5 bases unmatched. Per the germline V gene, CDR1 is SGHVS and CDR2 is FQNEAQ. The CDR3 extends over 14 amino acids. The CDR3 DNA reads as TGTGCCAGCAGCCAAGCGGGGGGGAGTGAGACCCAGTACTTC. Encoded protein: CASSQAGGSETQYF.

This sequence joins TRBV5-1 and TRBJ2-5, with D unresolved. V lost 0 bases to trimming and J lost 0 bases, with 9 bases between them. Germline CDR1 is SGHRS and CDR2 is YFSETQ. The CDR3 totals 15 residues. In DNA, the CDR3 is TGCGCCAGCAGCTTGGTCGGCAGCTACCAAGAGACCCAGTACTTC. Translation gives CASSLVGSYQETQYF.

The chain has TRBV5-6 and TRBJ2-2, with 7 bases that match TRBD1. CDR1 is SGHDT, CDR2 YYEEEE, per germline. The ends lost 4 bases at V and 4 bases at J; junction bases unmatched: 16. The CDR3 runs to 18 residues. The CDR3 loop reads CASSLFLETGPITGELFF. DNA for the CDR3: TGTGCCAGCAGCCTATTTCTGGAGACAGGGCCGATCACCGGGGAGCTGTTTTTT.

This clone appeared once. The chain joins TRBV7-2 to TRBJ2-5; 7 bases match TRBD2. The trim removed 4 bases at V and 2 bases at J, leaving 4 bases unmatched. CDR1 is SGHTA and CDR2 is FQGNSA in the germline V gene. The CDR3 length is 14 residues. The CDR3 nucleotides are TGTGCCAGCAGCTCGTCGCGGGGGCAAGAGACCCAGTACTTC. As protein: CASSSSRGQETQYF. Filled out from reference TRBV7-2 and TRBJ2-5, the complete variable domain reads GAGVSQSPSNKVTEKGKDVELRCDPISGHTALYWYRQSLGQGLEFLIYFQGNSAPDKSGLPSDRFSAERTGGSVSTLTIQRTQQEDSAVYLCASSSSRGQETQYFGPGTRLLVL.

The CDR3, as DNA: TGTGCCAGCAGTCCAGACATCGACGAGCAGTACTTC. Protein product: CASSPDIDEQYF. The V call is TRBV28, the J call TRBJ2-7; D not certain. The CDR3 has 12 residues. V lost 5 bases to trimming and J lost 5 bases, with 10 bases between them. Germline values: CDR1 MDHEN, CDR2 SYDVKM.

The chain uses TRBV28 and TRBJ2-2; D uncertain. Germline CDR1 is MDHEN and CDR2 is SYDVKM. V was cut by 5 bases and J by 5 bases, with 12 bases left in between. This CDR3 is 14 amino acids long. In nucleotides, the CDR3 is TGTGCCAGCAGTCTCCTCTCCTTTACCGGGGAGCTGTTTTTT. Translated, it gives CASSLLSFTGELFF.

The chain has TRBV7-2 and TRBJ2-1; D is unresolved. The V and J ends lost 1 base and 9 bases respectively, with 4 bases between them. Germline assignment: CDR1 SGHTA and CDR2 FQGNSA. The CDR3 has 11 amino acids. For the CDR3, the DNA is TGTGCCAGCAGCTTAGTTGCTGAGCAGTTCTTC. This gives the protein CASSLVAEQFF. Based on the CDR3 plus reference TRBV7-2 and TRBJ2-1, the full variable domain is GAGVSQSPSNKVTEKGKDVELRCDPISGHTALYWYRQSLGQGLEFLIYFQGNSAPDKSGLPSDRFSAERTGGSVSTLTIQRTQQEDSAVYLCASSLVAEQFFGPGTRLTVL.

The chain has TRBV9 and TRBJ2-7; 12 positions agree with TRBD2. The germline V gene encodes CDR1 SGDLS and CDR2 YYNGEE. CDR3 size: 15 residues. With 4 bases clipped from V and 6 bases from J, the junction kept 8 bases outside the gene matches. The CDR3 reads CASSYGTSGQGEQYF. CDR3 bases: TGTGCCAGCAGCTATGGGACTAGCGGGCAGGGCGAGCAGTACTTC.